The rows below give T cell receptor beta chains drawn from one sample of a study of monozygotic twins with inflammatory bowel disease. No DNA is given; TCRdb re-called the 5' RACE reads and lists each CDR3 protein once. In all, the sample yields about 300,000 distinct CDR3 sequences. The sample taken for sequencing was blood. Source of these receptors: a human donor with ulcerative colitis or Crohn's disease, or a healthy co-twin of an affected twin (not recorded which). The CDR3 runs from the conserved cysteine through the conserved F or W.

len,v_gene,j_gene,CDR3aa
16,TRBV3-1,TRBJ1-2,CASRPSDRGPLYGYTF
14,TRBV7-2,TRBJ1-2,CASSQRLANYGYTF
12,TRBV20-1,TRBJ2-6,CSGALGANVLTF
12,TRBV28,TRBJ2-3,CASSQITDTQYF
17,TRBV4-3,TRBJ2-3,CASSQAPGELGTHTQYF
14,TRBV4-1,TRBJ2-5,CASSYRQKQETQYF
18,TRBV28,TRBJ2-1,CASSLGLAGGPWFGEQFF
15,TRBV6-1,TRBJ1-1,CASRNWDRDFTEAFF
15,TRBV4-3,TRBJ2-7,CASSPGLADIYEQYF
15,TRBV7-2,TRBJ2-5,CASSLDRGPGKTQYF
16,TRBV5-1,TRBJ2-3,CASSSRDRVSTDTQYF
11,TRBV20-1,TRBJ2-1,CSVTQGDRRFF
17,TRBV5-1,TRBJ2-3,CASSPSGSGPSTDTQYF
15,TRBV10-3,TRBJ2-7,CAIGLNDQTAYEQYF
19,TRBV28,TRBJ2-5,CASSFFGLRQGVRVGAQYF
12,TRBV18,TRBJ1-2,CASSLDIYGYTF
11,TRBV5-1,TRBJ2-2,CASRYTGELFF
18,TRBV3-1,TRBJ2-1,CASSQRSSGGGSYNEQFF
14,TRBV5-1,TRBJ2-5,CASSYRDSKETQYF
16,TRBV9,TRBJ2-6,CASSPHGQGGPNVLTF
15,TRBV5-1,TRBJ2-7,CASSSTSGITYEQYF
13,TRBV12-3/TRBV12-4,TRBJ1-1,CASSGTGVTEAFF